The 28 T cell receptor beta chains given below trace back to one sample, sequenced in a study of shared clonotypes between healthy human individuals. Produced via immunoSEQ multiplex PCR; TCRdb's table is partial and in-frame only. Of fewer than 2.5 million clones listed, more than 85% are singletons. Sequences were obtained from naive CD4+ T cells from PBMCs. The sample's subset: CD45RA+ positively selected. The source of these receptors is a man younger than 30 in good health. Some clones in this sample may be carry-over from other donors' samples.

The chain carries TRBV5-1 and TRBJ2-7; tentative D call: TRBD2 (5 bases). The CDR3 has 16 residues. Trimming cost V 0 bases and J 4 bases, with 17 bases left between them. Germline V gene sequence: CDR1 SGHRS, CDR2 YFSETQ. The CDR3 DNA reads TGCGCCAGCAGCTTGGAGACGCGGGTCGTTCCGTACGAGCAGTACTTC. Translating gives CASSLETRVVPYEQYF.

The chain employs TRBV18 and TRBJ2-1, with D possibly TRBD2 on 5 matching bases. The V gene's germline CDR1 is KGHSH and CDR2 LQKENI. CDR3 size: 13 residues. Trimming removed 3 bases from V and 2 bases from J, with 5 bases in between. The CDR3 spells CASSPEAYNEQFF. The CDR3 region has the DNA TGTGCCAGCTCACCGGAGGCCTACAATGAGCAGTTCTTC. Combining the CDR3 with reference TRBV18 and TRBJ2-1 gives the whole variable domain NAGVMQNPRHLVRRRGQEARLRCSPMKGHSHVYWYRQLPEEGLKFMVYLQKENIIDESGMPKERFSAEFPKEGPSILRIQQVVRGDSAAYFCASSPEAYNEQFFGPGTRLTVL.

This chain uses TRBV7-9 with TRBJ2-2, with D possibly TRBD2 on 6 matching bases. The CDR3 has 16 amino acids. V dropped 4 bases and J dropped 3 bases, with 15 bases sitting between them. Germline CDR1 is SEHNR and CDR2 is FQNEAQ (reference sequence). The CDR3 DNA is TGTGCCAGCAGCTCGTATAACTTAGCGGACACCGGGGAGCTGTTTTTT. It encodes CASSSYNLADTGELFF.

As to this clone: The sample holds other DNA sequences that translate to the same CDR3. This chain connects TRBV6-1 to TRBJ1-5; TRBD1 might be the D (6 bases). Germline CDR1 reads MNHNS; CDR2 reads SASEGT. The CDR3 is made up of 13 amino acids. Trimming left V 6 bases short and J 5 bases short, with 11 bases between. CDR3 sequence reads: CASSVTGDQPQHF. CDR3 DNA: TGTGCCAGCAGCGTGACAGGTGATCAGCCCCAGCATTTT.

On this clone: Other DNA sequences from this sample encode an identical CDR3 as well. V gene TRBV7-9 combines with J gene TRBJ2-7; TRBD1 matches 8 bases. V lost 5 bases and J lost 4; bases outside the gene matches: 7. This CDR3 comprises 14 residues. Germline CDR1 is SEHNR and CDR2 is FQNEAQ (reference sequence). The CDR3 nucleotides read TGTGCCAGCAGCCCAGGACAGGGTACGTACGAGCAGTACTTC. Amino acids: CASSPGQGTYEQYF.

This clone came up a few times. The V and J genes are TRBV28 and TRBJ1-1, with D tentatively TRBD1 (5 bases). The CDR3 totals 13 residues. Between the trimmed V and J ends, which lost 3 bases and 5 bases, there was a span of 10 bases. The germline V gene has CDR1 MDHEN and CDR2 SYDVKM. The CDR3 bases are TGTGCCAGCAGTTTCCCCGGGGGGACTGAAGCTTTCTTT. This codes for CASSFPGGTEAFF. The variable domain in full, with the rest retrieved from reference TRBV28 and TRBJ1-1, is DVKVTQSSRYLVKRTGEKVFLECVQDMDHENMFWYRQDPGLGLRLIYFSYDVKMKEKGDIPEGYSVSREKKERFSLILESASTNQTSMYLCASSFPGGTEAFFGQGTRLTVV.

This CDR3 is CATAGGFVGNTIYF. DNA for the CDR3: TGTGCCACTGCCGGGGGCTTTGTGGGAAACACCATATATTTT. The rearrangement links TRBV19 to TRBJ1-3; D possibly corresponds to TRBD1 (6 bases). The CDR3 runs 14 residues. V lost 10 bases and J lost 4, with 17 bases in between. The germline CDR1 and CDR2 sequences are LNHDA and SQIVND (reference sequence).

The chain has TRBV21-1 and TRBJ2-7; TRBD2 is the table's D call, not checked against the DNA. TRBV21-1 is given as a pseudogene. The CDR3 consists of 13 residues. DNA of the CDR3: TGTGCCAGCAGTTCGACTATAACCTACGAGCAGTACTTC. Encoded protein: CASSSTITYEQYF.

The chain combines TRBV5-4 with TRBJ2-3; weak D call: TRBD2 (5 bases). CDR1 SGHNT and CDR2 YYREEE come from the germline V gene (reference sequence). The CDR3 covers 12 residues. The V and J ends lost 0 bases and 8 bases respectively, with 7 bases between them. CDR3 sequence reads: CASSLARGTQYF. CDR3 sequence (DNA): TGTGCCAGCAGCTTGGCTCGGGGTACGCAGTATTTT.

The CDR3 region has the DNA TGTGCCAGCAGTCCCCCCGGGGACCTCATGAACACTGAAGCTTTCTTT. Translation gives CASSPPGDLMNTEAFF. The chain combines TRBV27 with TRBJ1-1; D perhaps matches TRBD1 (5 bases). Germline CDR1 reads MNHEY; CDR2 reads SMNVEV (reference sequence). CDR3 size: 16 residues. Trimming cost V 5 bases and J 0 bases, with 16 bases left between them.

J is TRBJ2-7 and V is TRBV11-2; 8 bases are shared with TRBD1. Trimming cost V 2 bases and J 2 bases; bases outside gene matches: 5. Germline CDR1 is SGHAT and CDR2 is FQNNGV. There are 15 residues in the CDR3. The CDR3 is CASSLRWTGTYEQYF. The CDR3, as DNA: TGTGCCAGCAGCTTAAGATGGACAGGGACCTACGAGCAGTACTTC.

This clone was recorded once. This chain connects TRBV6-1 to TRBJ2-1; 11 bases fit TRBD2. The CDR3 spans 15 residues. Losses at the gene ends were 6 bases for V and 7 bases for J; bases not matched to a gene: 8. In germline, CDR1 is MNHNS, CDR2 SASEGT. The DNA of the CDR3 is TGTGCCAGCAGCCTAACTAGCGGGAGTTGGAATGAGCAGTTCTTC. This codes for CASSLTSGSWNEQFF.

The CDR3 sequence is CAWSVGFLGGTDTQYF. CDR3 in DNA: TGTGCCTGGAGTGTTGGATTCCTGGGGGGCACAGATACGCAGTATTTT. The genes are TRBV30 and TRBJ2-3; D might be TRBD1 or TRBD2, each matching 5 bases. Looked up from germline, CDR1 is GTSNPN and CDR2 is SVGIG (reference sequence). The CDR3 extends over 16 amino acids. The V end was cut by 0 bases, the J end by 1 base, with 14 bases between.

The V call is TRBV6-1, the J call TRBJ2-7; no clear D. The CDR3 runs to 14 residues. The V end was cut by 1 base, the J end by 7 bases, with 14 bases between. Germline-derived CDR1 and CDR2 are MNHNS and SASEGT. The CDR3 nucleotides read TGTGCCAGCAGTGAAGTTGGCGGTCTTTTAGAGCAGTACTTC. Protein sequence: CASSEVGGLLEQYF.

The V call is TRBV7-8, the J call TRBJ1-4; no firm D call. CDR3 length equals 15 residues. Germline V lookup: CDR1 SGHVS, CDR2 FQNEAQ. Trimming removed 1 base from V and 4 bases from J, with 10 bases in between. DNA for the CDR3: TGTGCCAGCAGCTTAGGCGGCGCGTTTAATGAAAAACTGTTTTTT. Its translation: CASSLGGAFNEKLFF.

CDR3 bases: TGTGCCAGCAGCTTGGATGGAGACCTAGCCTACGAGCAGTACTTC. Translation gives CASSLDGDLAYEQYF. The rearrangement joins TRBV5-4 to TRBJ2-7; D is unresolved. V was trimmed by 0 bases and J by 2 bases, leaving 12 bases between them. CDR1 and CDR2 from the germline V gene are SGHNT and YYREEE (reference sequence). The CDR3 sequence is 15 residues long. The whole variable domain, remainder taken from reference TRBV5-4 and TRBJ2-7, is ETGVTQSPTHLIKTRGQQVTLRCSSQSGHNTVSWYQQALGQGPQFIFQYYREEENGRGNFPPRFSGLQFPNYSSELNVNALELDDSALYLCASSLDGDLAYEQYFGPGTRLTVT.

V and J are TRBV10-3 and TRBJ2-5; D may be TRBD2 (6 bases). The CDR3 is 16 residues long. From germline, CDR1 is ENHRY and CDR2 SYGVKD. Trimming left V 1 base short and J 0 bases short, with 12 bases between. The CDR3 sequence is CAISEFGGNYQETQYF. In nucleotides, the CDR3 is TGTGCCATCAGTGAGTTCGGCGGGAACTACCAAGAGACCCAGTACTTC.

The chain joins TRBV28 to TRBJ2-3; D is unresolved. Trimming pared 5 bases from V and 1 base from J, leaving 13 bases between. CDR1 is MDHEN and CDR2 is SYDVKM in the germline V gene. The CDR3 covers 15 residues. The CDR3 sequence: CASSLRTLGTDTQYF. The CDR3 nucleotides are TGTGCCAGCAGTCTCCGGACCCTAGGCACAGATACGCAGTATTTT.

The chain carries TRBV4-1 and TRBJ2-7; perhaps TRBD2 as D (6 bases). V was pared by 6 bases and J by 7 bases, with 19 bases between. The CDR3 loop spans 14 amino acids. Germline-derived CDR1 and CDR2 are MGHRA and YSYEKL. The CDR3 protein is CASREGGSAREQYF. CDR3 bases: TGCGCCAGCAGGGAGGGTGGGTCCGCACGGGAGCAGTACTTC.

The chain combines TRBV9 with TRBJ1-4; a weak D match, TRBD1 (6 bases). Trimming pared 3 bases from V and 3 bases from J, leaving 9 bases between. Germline V gene sequence: CDR1 SGDLS, CDR2 YYNGEE. The CDR3 consists of 14 residues. The CDR3: CASSEGGANEKLFF. The DNA of the CDR3 is TGTGCCAGCAGCGAGGGGGGTGCTAATGAAAAACTGTTTTTT.

The chain uses TRBV19 and TRBJ2-1; no firm D call. The CDR3 runs 17 residues. Germline CDR1 LNHDA, CDR2 SQIVND (reference sequence). Trimming shortened V by 0 bases and J by 1 base, and 13 bases separated the two germline ends. As DNA, the CDR3 is TGTGCCAGTAGTATAGATTTGTACACGATTTCCTACAATGAGCAGTTCTTC. Residues: CASSIDLYTISYNEQFF. Full variable domain (missing parts from reference TRBV19 and TRBJ2-1): DGGITQSPKYLFRKEGQNVTLSCEQNLNHDAMYWYRQDPGQGLRLIYYSQIVNDFQKGDIAEGYSVSREKKESFPLTVTSAQKNPTAFYLCASSIDLYTISYNEQFFGPGTRLTVL.

The chain has TRBV11-2 and TRBJ1-6, with no clear D. Germline V CDR1 and CDR2: SGHAT, FQNNGV. This CDR3 is built from 12 residues. V lost 3 bases, J lost 7 bases, and 4 bases lay in between. CDR3 DNA: TGTGCCAGCAGCTTCTTGAATTCACCCCTCCACTTT. This translates into CASSFLNSPLHF.

This chain links TRBV28 with TRBJ1-3; D not certain. Per germline, CDR1 MDHEN and CDR2 SYDVKM. With 7 bases removed from V and 0 bases from J, the gap between germline ends came to 10 bases. The CDR3 consists of 14 residues. The CDR3 DNA reads as TGTGCCAGCAATTCCAGGTTCTCTGGAAACACCATATATTTT. Translated: CASNSRFSGNTIYF.

The chain uses TRBV7-2 and TRBJ1-5; weak D call: TRBD1 (5 bases). The germline V gene encodes CDR1 SGHTA and CDR2 FQGNSA. Between the trimmed V and J ends, which lost 2 bases and 6 bases, there was a span of 14 bases. The CDR3 runs to 15 residues. The CDR3 loop reads CASSLTRDLGQPQHF. The CDR3 DNA sequence: TGTGCCAGCAGCTTAACCCGGGACTTGGGTCAGCCCCAGCATTTT.

J is TRBJ2-5 and V is TRBV9, with 9 bases matching TRBD2. V lost 3 bases to trimming and J lost 5 bases; unmatched junction nucleotides: 8. The germline CDR1 and CDR2 sequences are SGDLS and YYNGEE. The CDR3 is 15 residues long. The CDR3 protein is CASSEAGGPAETQYF. The DNA of the CDR3 is TGTGCCAGCAGCGAGGCGGGAGGGCCAGCGGAGACCCAGTACTTC.

This chain uses TRBV27 with TRBJ1-1, with D possibly matching TRBD1 (5 bases). The germline CDR1 and CDR2 sequences are MNHEY and SMNVEV (reference sequence). Trimming stripped 5 bases from V and 8 bases from J, with 12 bases between. The CDR3 has 12 residues. CDR3 protein: CASSPDNSEAFF. The CDR3 DNA sequence: TGTGCCAGCAGTCCGGACAATTCGGAAGCTTTCTTT.

V and J are TRBV7-8 and TRBJ1-4; D unresolved. Germline V gene sequence: CDR1 SGHVS, CDR2 FQNEAQ. V was shortened by 1 base and J by 10 bases, with 13 bases between the two germline ends. This CDR3 is built from 14 residues. CDR3 sequence: CASSLEQLSGKLFF. The CDR3 nucleotides are TGTGCCAGCAGCTTAGAACAGCTGAGTGGAAAACTGTTTTTT.

The chain employs TRBV9 and TRBJ2-2; 13 bases match TRBD2. CDR3 size: 18 residues. CDR1 SGDLS and CDR2 YYNGEE come from the germline V gene. V shed 3 bases and J 7 bases; nucleotides not matched to a gene: 12. CDR3 coding DNA: TGTGCCAGCAGCGCCCAACTGACTAGCGGGAGGTTCGTCGGGGAGCTGTTTTTT. Translation gives CASSAQLTSGRFVGELFF.